This is a list of T cell receptor beta chains from one sample in a study of post-analysis software for immune sequencing data. TCRdb passed the PCR reads through MiXCR, listing each CDR3 protein once. The sample lists more than 500,000 distinct CDR3 sequences, less than 40% seen once, with under 7% in the top ten. Sequencing was done on a sample of blood. The receptors originated from a girl aged 2-17 years with multiple sclerosis. Each CDR3 is given with its conserved first and last residue. The D gene is left open where the match is weak. The size of a clone is reported for some rows only, either as once, few or many, or as a class for expanded clones.

TRBJ2-4	TRBV10-3	NA	NA	TGTGCCATCAGTGACTCTAGGGAAAACATTCAGTACTTC	CAISDSRENIQYF
TRBJ2-5	TRBV7-6	NA	NA	TGTGCCAGCAGCTTTGACAGGAAAGAGGCCCAGTACTTC	CASSFDRKEAQYF
TRBJ2-6	TRBV5-1	NA	few	TGCGCCAGCACGGACAAGAGACGCTCTGGGGCCAACGTCCTGACTTTC	CASTDKRRSGANVLTF
TRBJ1-2	TRBV12-3/TRBV12-4	TRBD1	NA	TGTGCCAGCAGTTTAGCGCCCCAGGGGGCTAACGATGGCTACACCTTC	CASSLAPQGANDGYTF
TRBJ1-2	TRBV20-1	TRBD1	NA	TGCAGTGCTAGAAAGGACAGGGGCTTATATGGCTACACCTTC	CSARKDRGLYGYTF
TRBJ2-7	TRBV9	NA	few	TGTGCCAGCAGCGTAGGGGAACGGGGGACCTACGAGCAGTACTTC	CASSVGERGTYEQYF
TRBJ2-3	TRBV7-2	TRBD2	few	TGTGCCAGCAGCCGGGACAATAGCGGGGGGGGAGATACGCAGTATTTT	CASSRDNSGGGDTQYF
TRBJ1-2	TRBV12-3/TRBV12-4	NA	few	TGTGCCAGCAGTTTAGTCCCTCTCTCCTCCGGCTACACCTTC	CASSLVPLSSGYTF
TRBJ2-5	TRBV10-2	TRBD1	NA	TGCGCCAGCAGTGCTGGGACAGGGAATCAAGAGACCCAGTACTTC	CASSAGTGNQETQYF
TRBJ2-7	TRBV7-6	NA	NA	TGTGCCAGCAGCTTTAGCCGGCCTCCCTACGAGCAGTACTTC	CASSFSRPPYEQYF
TRBJ1-2	TRBV29-1	NA	NA	TGCAGCGGGACAGACACTAACTATGGCTACACCTTC	CSGTDTNYGYTF
TRBJ1-4	TRBV20-1	NA	few	TGCAGTGCTAGTATCGGGTTTACTAATGAAAAACTGTTTTTT	CSASIGFTNEKLFF
TRBJ1-1	TRBV10-3	TRBD1	NA	TGTGCCATCAGGCAGGGGGCTCAGGAGAGCACTGAAGCTTTCTTT	CAIRQGAQESTEAFF
TRBJ2-4	TRBV7-3	NA	many	TGTGCCAGCAGCTTAGGAGGGGGAGGAGGGAACATTCAGTACTTC	CASSLGGGGGNIQYF
TRBJ1-2	TRBV27	NA	few	TGTGCCAGCAGTTTCGGAGGGCGTAACTATGGCTACACCTTC	CASSFGGRNYGYTF
TRBJ2-5	TRBV24-1	NA	NA	TGTGCCACATCGCGACAGGGAGGAGAGACCCAGTACTTC	CATSRQGGETQYF
TRBJ2-1	TRBV15	NA	NA	TGTGCCACCAGCAGAGATCAAGGAGGGGGGCACTCCTACAATGAGCAGTTCTTC	CATSRDQGGGHSYNEQFF
TRBJ1-2	TRBV5-4	TRBD1	NA	TGTGCCAGCAGCCAGACGGGACAGGGGCACACCTTC	CASSQTGQGHTF
TRBJ2-3	TRBV29-1	TRBD2	few	TGCAGCGCCGAACTAGCGGGGGCTATAGATACGCAGTATTTT	CSAELAGAIDTQYF
TRBJ2-6	TRBV5-1	NA	NA	TGCGCCAGCAGCTTGGATCGGGGTAGGTCTGGGGCCAACGTCCTGACTTTC	CASSLDRGRSGANVLTF
TRBJ1-1	TRBV7-9	NA	NA	TGTGCCAGCAGCCAGAACAGCATGAACACTGAAGCTTTCTTT	CASSQNSMNTEAFF
TRBJ2-1	TRBV7-3	TRBD2	NA	TGTGCCAGCAGCGCGAGACTAGCGGGGCACAATGAGCAGTTCTTC	CASSARLAGHNEQFF
TRBJ2-5	TRBV2	NA	NA	TGTGCCAGCAGACTATTGATGGGGGGCGAGACCCAGTACTTC	CASRLLMGGETQYF
TRBJ2-7	TRBV11-2	TRBD2	few	TGTGCCAGCAGTGGACTAGCACGCCACGAGCAGTACTTC	CASSGLARHEQYF
TRBJ1-2	TRBV5-1	NA	few	TGCGCCAGCAGCCTCGGGGAGGCTGGCTATGGCTACACCTTC	CASSLGEAGYGYTF
TRBJ2-1	TRBV24-1	NA	NA	TGTGCCACCAGTGATTCCGGGGCCCAGAATGAGCAGTTCTTC	CATSDSGAQNEQFF
TRBJ2-6	TRBV29-1	NA	NA	TGCAGCGTTGAAGGAGGAACTGGGGCCAACGTCCTGACTTTC	CSVEGGTGANVLTF
TRBJ2-5	TRBV7-2	NA	NA	TGTGCCAGCAGCTTAGATGGGGGGGCCATTCAGGAGACCCAGTACTTC	CASSLDGGAIQETQYF
TRBJ1-1	TRBV5-5	NA	NA	TGTGCCAGCAGCTTACGGGTTCTGATGAACACTGAAGCTTTCTTT	CASSLRVLMNTEAFF
TRBJ2-3	TRBV5-6	NA	few	TGTGCCAGCAGCTTACAGGGAGAAGATACGCAGTATTTT	CASSLQGEDTQYF
TRBJ2-3	TRBV10-3	TRBD2	NA	TGTGCCATCAGATTCACTAGCGTCGGTACGCAGTATTTT	CAIRFTSVGTQYF
TRBJ1-5	TRBV24-1	NA	NA	TGTGCCACCAGTGGGATAGGAAGCAATCAGCCCCAGCATTTT	CATSGIGSNQPQHF
TRBJ2-7	TRBV6-6	NA	NA	TGTGCCAGCAGTCCGGACCTCTACGAGCAGTACTTC	CASSPDLYEQYF
TRBJ1-5	TRBV29-1	TRBD1	NA	TGCAGCCCCCGGGACAGGTATGGCAATCAGCCCCAGCATTTT	CSPRDRYGNQPQHF
TRBJ2-3	TRBV2	TRBD2	NA	TGTACCAGCAGTTGGCCGGGACTAGCGACTAATACGCAGTATTTT	CTSSWPGLATNTQYF
TRBJ2-1	TRBV27	NA	few	TGTGCCAGCAGTTTGTCCGTGGACAATGAGCAGTTCTTC	CASSLSVDNEQFF
TRBJ2-1	TRBV7-9	NA	few	TGTGCCAGCAGCGGTATAGGGTATGAGCAGTTCTTC	CASSGIGYEQFF
TRBJ2-1	TRBV11-2	NA	NA	TGTGCCAGCAGCTTGGGGGGGGCGGTCTCCTACAATGAGCAGTTCTTC	CASSLGGAVSYNEQFF
TRBJ2-2	TRBV5-5	NA	few	TGTGCCAGCAGCTTGCTCTCGATTCTCGGGGAGCTGTTTTTT	CASSLLSILGELFF
TRBJ2-1	TRBV10-2	TRBD2	few	TGCGCCAGCACGGGACTAGGGGGCTACAATGAGCAGTTCTTC	CASTGLGGYNEQFF
TRBJ2-2	TRBV29-1	NA	NA	TGCAGCGTTGGGCTCGGGGCGCCCACCGGGGAGCTGTTTTTT	CSVGLGAPTGELFF
TRBJ2-1	TRBV9	NA	NA	TGTGCCAGCAGCTCCCCGGGACTCCCCTCAAGCTCCTACAATGAGCAGTTCTTC	CASSSPGLPSSSYNEQFF
TRBJ2-1	TRBV7-2	NA	many	TGTGCCAGCAAAAGGCAGGGGATGTCCAATGAGCAGTTCTTC	CASKRQGMSNEQFF
TRBJ1-5	TRBV12-3/TRBV12-4	NA	many	TGTGCCAGCAGTTTCGAGGGGAATCAGCCCCAGCATTTT	CASSFEGNQPQHF
TRBJ2-3	TRBV28	TRBD1	NA	TGTGCCAGCAGTTTACGGACAGGCGTTGCTACGGATACGCAGTATTTT	CASSLRTGVATDTQYF